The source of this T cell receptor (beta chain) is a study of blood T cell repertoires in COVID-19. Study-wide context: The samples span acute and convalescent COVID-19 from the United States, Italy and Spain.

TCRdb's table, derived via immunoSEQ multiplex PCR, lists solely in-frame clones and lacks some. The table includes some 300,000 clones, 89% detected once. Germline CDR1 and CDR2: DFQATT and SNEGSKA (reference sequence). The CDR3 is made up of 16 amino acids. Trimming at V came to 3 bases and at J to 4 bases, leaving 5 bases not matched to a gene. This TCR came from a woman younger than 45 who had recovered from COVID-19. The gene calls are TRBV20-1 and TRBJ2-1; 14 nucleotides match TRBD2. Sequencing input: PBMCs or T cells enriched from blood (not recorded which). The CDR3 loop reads CSASGTSGRVYNEQFF. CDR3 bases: TGCAGTGCTAGTGGGACTAGCGGGAGAGTGTACAATGAGCAGTTCTTC.